This T cell receptor beta chain was found in a study of blood T cell repertoires in COVID-19. Study information: Some COVID-19 samples were acute and others convalescent; all came from the United States, Italy and Spain. T cells, B-cell-depleted T cells, or PBMCs provided the cDNA or gDNA that served as material.

As handled by the study authors: Nucleated cell number was recorded as an estimate derived from reference gene primer amplification. Only in-frame clones appear in the TCRdb table, and some are missing; sequencing was by immunoSEQ multiplex PCR. V and J calls and clone size follow that table, whereas D and trimming were derived from the DNA. The table has about 300,000 clones, 70% to 90% seen once. The germline V gene has CDR1 SGHKS and CDR2 YYEKEE (reference sequence). This CDR3 contains 14 residues. V was pared by 4 bases and J by 5 bases, with 8 bases of the junction left unmatched. This clone has just one count.

The V call is TRBV5-5, the J call TRBJ1-2; 7 bases fit TRBD1. Sequencing used peripheral blood. The receptor comes from a woman in her 30s who had recovered from COVID-19. This CDR3 reads CASSARDSSYGYTF. The CDR3 DNA reads TGTGCCAGCAGCGCCCGGGACAGCAGTTATGGCTACACCTTC.